This T cell receptor (beta chain) was observed in a study of blood T cell repertoires in COVID-19 (TCRdb year 2020). Broadly, across the study: Samples from collaborators originated in the United States, Italy and Spain and spanned both the acute and convalescent phases of COVID-19. The prospective study material was composed of cDNA or gDNA derived from T cells, B-cell-depleted T cells, or PBMCs. The dataset comprised deeply sampled blood TCRbeta repertoires from subjects exposed to, actively infected with, or recovered from COVID-19. The repertoires were released in a freely available public database intended as a resource for research on the immune response to SARS-CoV-2. The samples were drawn from the first 160 participants of the ongoing ImmuneRACE study and from roughly 1,300 subjects provided by 6 global collaborators. Sample metadata almost always included a de-identified subject ID, COVID-19 status, age in years and sex. Where HLA class I and class II types were available, the types were taken from metadata supplied by the sample provider, not from assay-based typing.

A remark on this clone: Its recognized antigen is unknown. It has no much larger one-base neighbor in the sample; base qualities were not kept.

The immunoSEQ Assay, a bias-controlled multiplex PCR, was used to amplify TCRbeta CDR3 regions from genomic DNA. In the paper's pipeline: The number of nucleated cells in each sample was estimated from the amplification of reference gene primers within the assay. To quantify the absolute abundance of each unique TCRbeta CDR3 rearrangement, sequence reads were collapsed and filtered. For each sample, productive Simpson clonality was calculated as the square root of Simpson's diversity index over productive rearrangements. TCRdb took this table from immuneACCESS and kept in-frame rearrangements with V and J called. Such tables lack part of the clones; where checked against another copy, unresolved V genes explain under half of the gap, and the rest is unexplained. V, J and clone size were drawn from that table, and D and trimming were deduced from the DNA. Counted in this sample were 69,000 or so clones; approximately 80% of them appeared once. Together, the top ten hold 10% to 15% of the sample.

One collaborating source in Seattle enrolled patients during active infection and followed them longitudinally through the course of disease. Collaborating institutions collected whole blood in K2EDTA tubes following their own protocols. For TCRbeta analysis, collaborator samples were shipped as frozen whole blood, as isolated PBMCs, or as DNA extracted from either sample type. From the cysteine up to the phenylalanine, the CDR3 has a length of 15 residues. The DNA shown is the 45-base CDR3, in frame from base 1. The junction shows trimming of 10 bases on V and 3 bases on J, plus 22 bases between the germline ends. On the study overall, not on this receptor specifically: The quantity of clinical and demographic metadata differed by source and by participant and was supplied without curation.

This sequence was found in a man in his forties or fifties with COVID-19, enrolled during active disease. The rearranged chain carries TRBV23-1 and TRBJ2-7; the D gene is unclear. TRBV23-1 is identified as an open reading frame with a role that is uncertain. Sequenced input: peripheral blood. The CDR3 loop reads CAIPDSFNGRYEQYF. The nucleotide sequence is TGCGCCATACCCGACTCCTTCAACGGCCGCTACGAGCAGTACTTC.